This entry concerns a single T cell receptor beta chain. At deep level, the assay was performed. Authors' data handling: Junction-only immunoSEQ sequences carried no quality scores, so filtering differed. Repertoires were generated with immunoSEQ multiplex PCR, while TCRdb's copy carries only in-frame clones and drops some. V, J and clone size reflect that table, while D and trimming were determined from the DNA. This table has around 450,000 clones, 75% to 85% appearing once. Unmatched junction bases numbered 9, after V lost 2 bases and J lost 0 bases. Germline assignment: CDR1 MDHEN and CDR2 SYDVKM. CDR3 length equals 17 residues. Each sample came from a Caucasian adult donor living in Nashville, Tennessee. The study used 85 million or so PBMCs per unsorted sample for genomic DNA. This entry belongs to a study of shared clonotypes between healthy human individuals.

The V gene is TRBV28, the J gene TRBJ1-1, with 7 nucleotides matching TRBD1. Sequencing input: PBMCs. This clonotype was sampled from a woman aged 40-49 years in good health. Some clones in this sample may be carry-over from other donors' samples. CDR3 residues: CASSLVTGALMNTEAFF. In DNA, the CDR3 is TGTGCCAGCAGTTTAGTTACAGGGGCCCTCATGAACACTGAAGCTTTCTTT.